The 8 T cell receptor beta chains given below trace back to one sample, sequenced in a study of blood T cell repertoires in COVID-19. Libraries were prepared by immunoSEQ multiplex PCR; TCRdb keeps only in-frame clonotypes and omits some of them. The profile shows 45,000 to 65,000 clones, less than 90% of them singletons. Sequenced sample: peripheral blood. These receptors were collected from a human donor in a cohort sampled during active COVID-19.

The V and J genes are TRBV11-3 and TRBJ2-6, with TRBD1 matching over 7 bases. The CDR3 has 18 amino acids. V was pared by 5 bases and J by 0 bases, with 10 bases of the junction left unmatched. The germline CDR1 and CDR2 sequences are SGHNT and YENEEA. The CDR3: CASSPSRQGSSGANVLTF. Here the CDR3 DNA reads TGTGCCAGCAGCCCCTCGCGACAGGGATCCTCTGGGGCCAACGTCCTGACTTTC.

The chain carries TRBV5-1 and TRBJ2-5, with 7 bases that match TRBD2. CDR1 is SGHRS, CDR2 YFSETQ, per germline. V trimming: 4 bases; J trimming: 4 bases; junction bases outside the gene matches: 7. This CDR3 is built from 14 residues. The CDR3: CASSPGVAGETQYF. The CDR3 nucleotides are TGCGCCAGCAGCCCGGGAGTAGCGGGAGAGACCCAGTACTTC.

V is TRBV6-1 and J is TRBJ2-5, with no clear D. The V gene lost 1 base and the J gene lost 5 bases, with 8 bases spanning the gap. Germline V lookup: CDR1 MNHNS, CDR2 SASEGT. This CDR3 has 13 amino acids. CDR3 nucleotides: TGTGCCAGCAGTGAAGGCGGTCGGGAGACCCAGTACTTC. It specifies CASSEGGRETQYF.

The J gene is TRBJ2-5, the V gene TRBV9; 15 bases fit TRBD2. After removal of 4 bases from V and 1 base from J, the junction contained 5 bases not matched to a gene. Per germline, CDR1 SGDLS and CDR2 YYNGEE. The CDR3 length is 17 residues. In DNA, the CDR3 is TGTGCCAGCAGCTCCGGGACTAGCGGGGGGTCCCAAGAGACCCAGTACTTC. It encodes CASSSGTSGGSQETQYF.

The rearrangement uses TRBV5-1 and TRBJ2-6; D is possibly TRBD2 (5 bases). Germline-derived CDR1 and CDR2 are SGHRS and YFSETQ. V lost 0 bases, J lost 4 bases, and 11 bases lay in between. The CDR3 length is 16 residues. CDR3 nucleotides: TGCGCCAGCAGCTTGGTGGGGAGCTCCGGGGCCAACGTCCTGACTTTC. Its protein is CASSLVGSSGANVLTF.

The chain uses TRBV5-1 and TRBJ1-1; a weak D match, TRBD1 (5 bases). From germline, CDR1 is SGHRS and CDR2 YFSETQ. The V end lost 1 base, the J end lost 5 bases, and 15 bases lay between the germline ends. The CDR3 loop spans 15 amino acids. CDR3 DNA sequence: TGCGCCAGCAGCTTGTACGGAGGGGCGAGAACTGAAGCTTTCTTT. This translates into CASSLYGGARTEAFF.

The rearrangement links TRBV6-4 to TRBJ1-4; D not resolved. Germline CDR1 reads MRHNA; CDR2 reads SNTAGT. The CDR3 totals 16 residues. Trimming left V 7 bases short and J 8 bases short, with 23 bases between. CDR3 in amino acids: CASTPRERLPGEKLFF. CDR3 DNA: TGTGCCAGCACCCCCCGGGAGAGGCTCCCTGGGGAAAAACTGTTTTTT.

The J gene is TRBJ2-3, the V gene TRBV6-6; 9 nucleotides line up with TRBD2. The CDR3 totals 14 residues. V shed 8 bases and J 4 bases; nucleotides not matched to a gene: 7. Per the germline V gene, CDR1 is MNHNY and CDR2 is SVGAGI (reference sequence). The CDR3 reads CASREGGRADTQYF. The CDR3 region has the DNA TGTGCCAGCCGCGAGGGCGGGAGGGCAGATACGCAGTATTTT.